What follows describes a single TCR beta chain. Its antigen is undetermined. Germline CDR1 MNHEY, CDR2 SVGAGI. The CDR3 loop spans 15 amino acids. Trimming took 5 bases from V and 5 from J, leaving 18 bases between them. The entry originates in a study of T-cell memory formation after mild COVID-19. Looking at the study overall: For the most part, TCR clusters were specific to one donor. Findings and caveats of the study: The main location of contracting CD4+ clones was CM and EM, and that of contracting CD8+ clones was EMRA. Nothing showed for sure that second-wave clones peaking on day 37 were SARS-CoV-2 specific.

TCR alpha and TCR beta cDNA libraries with sample barcodes and UMIs came from 5'RACE using constant-segment primers. TCRdb re-called the 5' RACE reads with MiXCR, one entry per CDR3 protein. This table has more than 120,000 distinct CDR3 sequences, approximately 21% appearing once. This sequence joins TRBV6-5 and TRBJ1-2, with a weak D call TRBD1 (5 bases). The source of this sequence is an adult woman who had mild COVID-19 (a few samples of this study predate the infection). Cell type and time point are not known. The sample taken for sequencing was PBMCs or a T cell subset sorted from them (not recorded which). CDR3 sequence reads: CASSPGAPNLYGYTF. CDR3 in DNA: TGTGCCAGCAGTCCCGGGGCCCCAAACCTGTATGGCTACACCTTC.